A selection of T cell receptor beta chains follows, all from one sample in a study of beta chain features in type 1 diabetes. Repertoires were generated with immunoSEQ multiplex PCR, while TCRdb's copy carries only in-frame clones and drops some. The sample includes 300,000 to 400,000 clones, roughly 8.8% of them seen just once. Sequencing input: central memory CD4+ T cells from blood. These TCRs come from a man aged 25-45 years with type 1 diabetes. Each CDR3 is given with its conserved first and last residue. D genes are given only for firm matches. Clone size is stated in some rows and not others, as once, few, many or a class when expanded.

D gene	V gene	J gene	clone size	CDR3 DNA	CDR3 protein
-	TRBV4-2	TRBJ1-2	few	TGTGCCAGCAGCCAAGATGCCGAAGGAGGGGGCTACACCTTC	CASSQDAEGGGYTF
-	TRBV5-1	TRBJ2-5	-	TGTGCCAGCAGCTTTGGGACGGAAGAGACCCAGTACTTC	CASSFGTEETQYF
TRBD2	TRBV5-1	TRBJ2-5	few	TGCGCCAGCTGCCTAGCGGGGGGAAGCCAAGAGACCCAGTACTTC	CASCLAGGSQETQYF
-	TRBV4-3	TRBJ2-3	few	TGCGCCAGCAGCCAAAGAGACACAGATACGCAGTATTTT	CASSQRDTDTQYF
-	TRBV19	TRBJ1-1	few	TGTGCCACCCAAATAGGGAACACTGAAGCTTTCTTT	CATQIGNTEAFF
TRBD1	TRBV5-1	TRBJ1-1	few	TGCGCCAGCAGCGTAACAGGGGGCACTGAAGCTTTCTTT	CASSVTGGTEAFF
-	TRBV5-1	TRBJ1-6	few	TGCGCCAGCAGCTTTGACAGTACATCCTATAATTCACCCCTCCACTTT	CASSFDSTSYNSPLHF
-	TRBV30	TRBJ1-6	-	TGTGCCTGGAGCGAGGATACTAATTCACCCCTCCACTTT	CAWSEDTNSPLHF
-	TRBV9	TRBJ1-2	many	TGTGCCAGCAGCCCTCAGGGGAATCTGGGCTACACCTTC	CASSPQGNLGYTF
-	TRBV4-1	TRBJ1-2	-	TGCGCCAGCAGCCAAGGCCCCGACGCTGGCTATGGCTACACCTTC	CASSQGPDAGYGYTF
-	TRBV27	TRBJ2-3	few	TGTGCCAGCAGTTGGCAACTAGCAGGCGGCACAGATACGCAGTATTTT	CASSWQLAGGTDTQYF
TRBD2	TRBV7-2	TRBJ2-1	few	TGTGCCAGCAGCTTCCCAGCGGGGGGGAATGAGCAGTTCTTC	CASSFPAGGNEQFF
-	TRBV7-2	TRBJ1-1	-	TGTGCCAGCAGCTTAGTGTCGGCAGATAACACTGAAGCTTTCTTT	CASSLVSADNTEAFF
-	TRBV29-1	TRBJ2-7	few	TGCAGCGTTTCTTCCCCGGACAGATCCCACTACGAGCAGTACTTC	CSVSSPDRSHYEQYF
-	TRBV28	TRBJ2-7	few	TGTGCCAGCAGTTTGGGGATCGAGCAGTACTTC	CASSLGIEQYF
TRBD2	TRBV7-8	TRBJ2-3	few	TGTGCCAGCAGCACCGGGACTAGCGGGGGTACAGATACGCAGTATTTT	CASSTGTSGGTDTQYF
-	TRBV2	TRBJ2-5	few	TGTGCCAGCAGCCCTTACCAAGAGACCCAGTACTTC	CASSPYQETQYF